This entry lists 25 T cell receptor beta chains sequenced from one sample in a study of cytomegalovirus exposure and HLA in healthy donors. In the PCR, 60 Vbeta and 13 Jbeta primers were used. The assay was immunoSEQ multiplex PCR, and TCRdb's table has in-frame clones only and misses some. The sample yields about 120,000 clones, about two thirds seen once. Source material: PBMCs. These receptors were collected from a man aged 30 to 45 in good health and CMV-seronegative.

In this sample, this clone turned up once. DNA of the CDR3: TGTGCCAGCAGTTACTCGGTGCCGGTCGGCGAGCAGTACTTC. It translates to CASSYSVPVGEQYF. The chain couples TRBV6-5 to TRBJ2-7; D is undetermined. CDR3 length: 14 amino acids. Germline CDR1 MNHEY, CDR2 SVGAGI. The ends were cut back, 0 bases at V and 6 bases at J, with 12 bases in the middle.

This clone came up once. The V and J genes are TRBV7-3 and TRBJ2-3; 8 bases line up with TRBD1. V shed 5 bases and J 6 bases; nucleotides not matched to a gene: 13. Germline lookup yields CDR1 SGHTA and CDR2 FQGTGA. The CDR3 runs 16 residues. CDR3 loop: CASSPRTGSAMDTQYF. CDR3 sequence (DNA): TGTGCCAGCAGCCCGAGGACAGGGTCGGCCATGGATACGCAGTATTTT.

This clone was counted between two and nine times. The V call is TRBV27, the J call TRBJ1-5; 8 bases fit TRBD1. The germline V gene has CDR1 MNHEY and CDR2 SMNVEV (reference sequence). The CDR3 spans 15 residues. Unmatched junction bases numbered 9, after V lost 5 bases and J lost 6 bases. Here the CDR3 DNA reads TGTGCCAGCAGTCTACAGGGGGTTCATGGTCAGCCCCAGCATTTT. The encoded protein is CASSLQGVHGQPQHF.

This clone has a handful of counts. The CDR3 here is CASNRDRDETQYF. DNA of the CDR3: TGTGCCAGCAACCGGGACAGGGATGAGACCCAGTACTTC. The J gene is TRBJ2-5, the V gene TRBV6-6; 9 bases are shared with TRBD1. The junction had 5 bases not matched to a gene; V was cut back by 7 bases and J by 5 bases. This CDR3 region has 13 residues. Germline V gene sequence: CDR1 MNHNY, CDR2 SVGAGI (reference sequence).

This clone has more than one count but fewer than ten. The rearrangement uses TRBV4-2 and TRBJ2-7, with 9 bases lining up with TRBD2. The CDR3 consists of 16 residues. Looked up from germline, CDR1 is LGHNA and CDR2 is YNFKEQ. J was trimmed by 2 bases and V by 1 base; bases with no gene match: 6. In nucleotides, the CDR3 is TGTGCCAGCAGCCAAGTGGCGGCGGGGGGGCCCTACGAGCAGTACTTC. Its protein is CASSQVAAGGPYEQYF.

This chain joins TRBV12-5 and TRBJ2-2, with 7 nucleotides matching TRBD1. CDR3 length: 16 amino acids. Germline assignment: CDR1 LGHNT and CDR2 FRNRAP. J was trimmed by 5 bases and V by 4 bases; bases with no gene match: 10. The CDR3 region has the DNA TGTGCTAGTGGTTCCACGACAGGGACGGTAACCGGGGAGCTGTTTTTT. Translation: CASGSTTGTVTGELFF.

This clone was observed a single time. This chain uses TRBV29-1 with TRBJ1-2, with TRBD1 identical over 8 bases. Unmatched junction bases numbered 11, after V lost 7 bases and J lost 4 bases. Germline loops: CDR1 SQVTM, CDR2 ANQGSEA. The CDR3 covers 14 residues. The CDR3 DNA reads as TGCAGCGCTTACCGACAGGGGCTCCTCTATGGCTACACCTTC. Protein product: CSAYRQGLLYGYTF.

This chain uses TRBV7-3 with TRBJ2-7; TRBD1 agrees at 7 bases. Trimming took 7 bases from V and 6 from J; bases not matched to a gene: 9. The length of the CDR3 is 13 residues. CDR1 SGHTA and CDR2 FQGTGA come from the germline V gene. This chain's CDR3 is CASTETPGGEQYF. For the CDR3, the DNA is TGTGCCAGCACTGAAACCCCAGGGGGCGAGCAGTACTTC.

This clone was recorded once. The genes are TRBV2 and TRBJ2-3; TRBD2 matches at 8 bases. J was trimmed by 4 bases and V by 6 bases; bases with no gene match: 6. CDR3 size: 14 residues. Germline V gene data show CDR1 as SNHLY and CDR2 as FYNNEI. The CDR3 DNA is TGTGCCAGCAGCCGGGGGGGATACGCAGATACGCAGTATTTT. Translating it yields CASSRGGYADTQYF.

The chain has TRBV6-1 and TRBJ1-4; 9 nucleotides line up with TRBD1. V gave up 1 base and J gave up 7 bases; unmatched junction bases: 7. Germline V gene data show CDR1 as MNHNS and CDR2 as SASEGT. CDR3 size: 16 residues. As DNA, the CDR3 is TGTGCCAGCAGTGAAGGACCTGGACAGGGGAGTGAAAAACTGTTTTTT. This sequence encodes CASSEGPGQGSEKLFF.

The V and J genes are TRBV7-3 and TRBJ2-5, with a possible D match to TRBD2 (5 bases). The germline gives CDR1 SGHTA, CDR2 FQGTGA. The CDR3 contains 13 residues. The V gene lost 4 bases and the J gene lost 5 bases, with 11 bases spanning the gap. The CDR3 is CASSSGVGETQYF. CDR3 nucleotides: TGTGCCAGCAGCTCCGGGGTAGGGGAGACCCAGTACTTC.

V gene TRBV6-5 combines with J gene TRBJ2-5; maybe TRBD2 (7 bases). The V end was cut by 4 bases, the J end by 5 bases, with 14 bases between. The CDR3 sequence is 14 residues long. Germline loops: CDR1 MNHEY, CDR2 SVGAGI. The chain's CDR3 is CASSSKGGWETQYF. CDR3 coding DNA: TGTGCCAGCAGTTCTAAGGGGGGGTGGGAGACCCAGTACTTC.

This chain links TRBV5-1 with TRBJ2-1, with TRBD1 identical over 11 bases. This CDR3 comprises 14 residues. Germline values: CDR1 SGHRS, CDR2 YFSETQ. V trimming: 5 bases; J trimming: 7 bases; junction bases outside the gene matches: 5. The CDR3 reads CASSQGQGGNEQFF. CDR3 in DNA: TGCGCCAGCAGTCAGGGACAGGGGGGAAATGAGCAGTTCTTC.

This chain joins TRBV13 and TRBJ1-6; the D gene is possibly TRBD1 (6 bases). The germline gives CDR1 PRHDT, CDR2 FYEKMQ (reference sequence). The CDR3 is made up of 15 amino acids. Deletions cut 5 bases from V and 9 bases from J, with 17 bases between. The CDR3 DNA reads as TGTGCCAGCAGCCCAATGGTAGGGGGGGCTTCACCCCTCCACTTT. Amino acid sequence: CASSPMVGGASPLHF.

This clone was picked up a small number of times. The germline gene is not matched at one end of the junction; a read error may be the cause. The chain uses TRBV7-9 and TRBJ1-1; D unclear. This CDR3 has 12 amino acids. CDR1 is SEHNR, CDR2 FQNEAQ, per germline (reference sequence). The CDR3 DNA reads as TGTTCCAGCAGCACTAGACGGGCCGAGGCTTTCTTT. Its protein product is CSSSTRRAEAFF.

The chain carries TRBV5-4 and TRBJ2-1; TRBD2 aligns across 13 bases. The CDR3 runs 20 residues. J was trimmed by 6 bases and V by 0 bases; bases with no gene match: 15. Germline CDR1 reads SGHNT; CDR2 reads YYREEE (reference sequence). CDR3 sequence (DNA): TGTGCCAGCAGCTTGGCCGGGGGGGGACTAGCGGGACGAATAGCCAATGAGCAGTTCTTC. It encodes CASSLAGGGLAGRIANEQFF.

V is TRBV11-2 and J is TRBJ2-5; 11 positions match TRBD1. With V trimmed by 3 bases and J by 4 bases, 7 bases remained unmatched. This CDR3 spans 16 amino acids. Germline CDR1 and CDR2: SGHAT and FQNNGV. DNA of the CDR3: TGTGCCAGCAGCTTCAGGACAGGGGGCCTCGTAGAGACCCAGTACTTC. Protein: CASSFRTGGLVETQYF. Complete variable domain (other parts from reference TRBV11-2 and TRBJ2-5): EAGVAQSPRYKIIEKRQSVAFWCNPISGHATLYWYQQILGQGPKLLIQFQNNGVVDDSQLPKDRFSAERLKGVDSTLKIQPAKLEDSAVYLCASSFRTGGLVETQYFGPGTRLLVL.

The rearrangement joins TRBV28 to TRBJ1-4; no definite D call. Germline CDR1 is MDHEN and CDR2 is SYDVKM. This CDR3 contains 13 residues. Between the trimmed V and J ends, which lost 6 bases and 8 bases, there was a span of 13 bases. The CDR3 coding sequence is TGTGCCAGCAGGAGACAATCTGACGAAAAACTGTTTTTT. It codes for CASRRQSDEKLFF. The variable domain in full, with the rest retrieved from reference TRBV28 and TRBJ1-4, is DVKVTQSSRYLVKRTGEKVFLECVQDMDHENMFWYRQDPGLGLRLIYFSYDVKMKEKGDIPEGYSVSREKKERFSLILESASTNQTSMYLCASRRQSDEKLFFGSGTQLSVL.

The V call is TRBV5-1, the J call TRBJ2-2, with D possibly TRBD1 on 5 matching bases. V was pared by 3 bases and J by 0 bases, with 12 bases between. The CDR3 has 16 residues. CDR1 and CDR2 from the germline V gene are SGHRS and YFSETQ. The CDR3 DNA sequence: TGCGCCAGCAGCTCCAGTAGGACAACGAACACCGGGGAGCTGTTTTTT. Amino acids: CASSSSRTTNTGELFF.

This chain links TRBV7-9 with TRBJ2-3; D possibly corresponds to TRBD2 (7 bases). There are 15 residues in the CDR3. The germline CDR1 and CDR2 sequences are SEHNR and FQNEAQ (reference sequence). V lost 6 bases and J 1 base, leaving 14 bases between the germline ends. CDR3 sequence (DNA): TGTGCCAGCAGTCCCGGGGGGCCCGGCACAGATACGCAGTATTTT. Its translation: CASSPGGPGTDTQYF.

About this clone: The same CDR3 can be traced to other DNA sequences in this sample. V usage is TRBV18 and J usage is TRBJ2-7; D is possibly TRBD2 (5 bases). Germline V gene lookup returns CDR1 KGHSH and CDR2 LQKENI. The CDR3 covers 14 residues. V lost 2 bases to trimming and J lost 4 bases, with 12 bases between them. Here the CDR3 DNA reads TGTGCCAGCTCACCAGTAAAATTAGCGTACGAGCAGTACTTC. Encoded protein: CASSPVKLAYEQYF.

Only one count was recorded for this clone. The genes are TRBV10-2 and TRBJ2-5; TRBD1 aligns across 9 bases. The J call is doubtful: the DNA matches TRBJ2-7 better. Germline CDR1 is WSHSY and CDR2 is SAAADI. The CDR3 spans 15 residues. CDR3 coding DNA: TGCGCCAGCAGTGAGTCGGGACAGGGTGAATACGAGCAGTACTTC. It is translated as CASSESGQGEYEQYF.

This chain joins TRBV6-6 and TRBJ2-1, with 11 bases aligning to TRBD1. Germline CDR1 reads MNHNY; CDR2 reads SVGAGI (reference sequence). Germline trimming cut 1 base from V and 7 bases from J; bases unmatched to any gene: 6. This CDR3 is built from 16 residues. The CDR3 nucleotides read TGTGCCAGCAGTTACTTCCCCGGGACAGGGGGTAATGAGCAGTTCTTC. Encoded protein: CASSYFPGTGGNEQFF.

The CDR3 loop reads CASSLLSGGVYEQYF. The DNA for the CDR3 is TGTGCCAGCAGCTTGTTGTCGGGGGGGGTCTACGAGCAGTACTTC. This chain connects TRBV5-6 to TRBJ2-7, with 8 nucleotides matching TRBD2. The germline V gene encodes CDR1 SGHDT and CDR2 YYEEEE. V was pared by 1 base and J by 3 bases, with 6 bases of the junction left unmatched. There are 15 residues in the CDR3.

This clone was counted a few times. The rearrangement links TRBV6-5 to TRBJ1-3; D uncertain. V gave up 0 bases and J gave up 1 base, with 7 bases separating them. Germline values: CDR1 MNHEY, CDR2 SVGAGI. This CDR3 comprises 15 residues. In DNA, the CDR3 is TGTGCCAGCAGTTACTCTATTCAGTCTGGAAACACCATATATTTT. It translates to CASSYSIQSGNTIYF.